The rows below give T cell receptor beta chains drawn from one sample of a study of blood T cell repertoires in COVID-19. Repertoires were generated with immunoSEQ multiplex PCR, while TCRdb's copy carries only in-frame clones and drops some. This table has about 290,000 clones, just over 85% appearing once. Sequenced input: peripheral blood. The receptor source for this set is a woman aged 25 to 45 with active or convalescent COVID-19. CDR3s include the opening cysteine and the closing phenylalanine or tryptophan. The D gene is left open where the match is weak. The size of a clone is reported for some rows only, either as once, few or many, or as a class for expanded clones.

clone_size	j_call	v_call	d_call	cdr3_nt	cdr3_aa
once	TRBJ2-1	TRBV11-1	TRBD2	TGTGCCAGCCGCGGGACTAGCGGATACAATGAGCAGTTCTTC	CASRGTSGYNEQFF
NA	TRBJ1-6	TRBV28	NA	TGTGCCAGCAGTTCAGGGTTTAATTCACCCCTCCACTTT	CASSSGFNSPLHF
NA	TRBJ1-1	TRBV5-1	NA	TGCGCCAGCAGCCAAGGGAGGCTCGGGGTTGAAGCTTTCTTT	CASSQGRLGVEAFF
NA	TRBJ2-1	TRBV5-1	TRBD1	TGCGCCAGCAGCGAACAGGGGGCGAGAGATGAGCAGTTCTTC	CASSEQGARDEQFF
NA	TRBJ2-1	TRBV6-5	NA	TGTGCCAGCAGTTACTCAGGAGGGAGCATCGATGAGCAGTTCTTC	CASSYSGGSIDEQFF
NA	TRBJ1-2	TRBV7-2	NA	TGTGCCAGCAGCTTAAACGCAGGGGTGAACTATGGCTACACCTTC	CASSLNAGVNYGYTF
NA	TRBJ1-3	TRBV4-3	TRBD1	TGCGCCAGCAGCCGAAGGTGGACAGGGGTGGAAAACACCATATATTTT	CASSRRWTGVENTIYF
NA	TRBJ2-1	TRBV5-1	NA	TGCGCCAGCAGCATACAGGGAAGCTCCTACAATGAGCAGTTCTTC	CASSIQGSSYNEQFF
NA	TRBJ2-7	TRBV4-1	NA	TGCGCCAGCAGCCAGGGACACGATGTCTCCTACGAGCAGTACTTC	CASSQGHDVSYEQYF
NA	TRBJ2-7	TRBV14	NA	TGTGCCAGCAGCCAAATCGACGAGCAGTACTTC	CASSQIDEQYF